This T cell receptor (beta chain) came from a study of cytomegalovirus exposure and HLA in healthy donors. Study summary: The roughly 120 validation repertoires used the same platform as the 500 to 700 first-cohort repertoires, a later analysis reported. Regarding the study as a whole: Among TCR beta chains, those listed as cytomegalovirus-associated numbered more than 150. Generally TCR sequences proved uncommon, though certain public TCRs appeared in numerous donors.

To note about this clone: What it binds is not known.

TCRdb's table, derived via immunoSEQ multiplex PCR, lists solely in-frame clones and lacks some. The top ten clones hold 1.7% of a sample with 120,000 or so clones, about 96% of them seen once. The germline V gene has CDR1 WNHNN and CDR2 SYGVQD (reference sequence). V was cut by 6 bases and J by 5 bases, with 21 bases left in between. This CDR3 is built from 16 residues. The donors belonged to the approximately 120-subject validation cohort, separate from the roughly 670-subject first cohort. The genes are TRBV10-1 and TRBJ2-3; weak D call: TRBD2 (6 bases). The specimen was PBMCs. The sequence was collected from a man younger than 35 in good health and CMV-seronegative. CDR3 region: CASRRGSGGRVDTQYF. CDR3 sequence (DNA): TGCGCCAGCAGGAGAGGGTCTGGAGGGCGGGTAGATACGCAGTATTTT.